This record concerns one T cell receptor (beta chain) sequence. Antigen: not known. CDR1 SGHTA and CDR2 FQGNSA come from the germline V gene. This CDR3 comprises 13 residues. V lost 4 bases and J lost 4, with 10 bases in between. The sample comes from a study of cytomegalovirus exposure and HLA in healthy donors. Whole-study findings and limits: Across all donors, roughly uniform sequencing depth was an assumption of the presence/absence analyses.

With 60 Vbeta and 13 Jbeta primers, the PCR was carried out. Sequencing was performed with immunoSEQ multiplex PCR; in TCRdb, only in-frame clones are kept and a portion is missing. This table holds 55,000 to 65,000 clones, about 84% found once. This TCR was sampled from a male donor in good health and CMV-seronegative. This chain connects TRBV7-2 to TRBJ1-2, with D tentatively TRBD1 (5 bases). The sequencing sample was made of PBMCs. As DNA, the CDR3 is TGTGCCAGCAGCTCGGCAGGGATCTATGGCTACACCTTC. Its translation: CASSSAGIYGYTF.